This T cell receptor (beta chain) appears in the sequencing data of a study of cytomegalovirus exposure and HLA in healthy donors. Findings of the study overall: A subsequent analysis found that TCR clusters from the first cohort also tended to co-occur in the 90 to 150 validation repertoires, with under 95% of cluster scores above 0.

On this clone: Antigen unknown.

The protocol was immunoSEQ multiplex PCR, while the TCRdb copy is restricted to in-frame clones and leaves out a portion. In the table there are some 150,000 clones, roughly 89% of which are singletons. Germline V lookup: CDR1 SEHNR, CDR2 FQNEAQ (reference sequence). CDR3 size: 16 residues. Trimming at V came to 1 base and at J to 2 bases, leaving 5 bases not matched to a gene. The rearrangement uses TRBV7-9 and TRBJ2-5; 9 bases match TRBD2. The sequenced material came from PBMCs. This TCR was recovered from a woman aged 18 to 35 in good health and CMV-seropositive. The CDR3 DNA reads as TGTGCCAGCAGCTTAGTAGCGACTAGCGGACAAGAGACCCAGTACTTC. Translated, it gives CASSLVATSGQETQYF.